Following are 3 T cell receptor beta chains from one sample sequenced in a study of OX40 agonist ivuxolimab in advanced cancers. Clones were sequenced by immunoSEQ multiplex PCR, and TCRdb holds only the in-frame ones, with some missing. The sample yields some 59,000 clones, 70% to 90% seen once. The specimen comprised CD4+ or CD8+ T cells sorted from blood, sampled in a trial of the OX40 agonist ivuxolimab. Source of these receptors: an adult with an advanced solid tumor such as melanoma, head and neck, liver or kidney cancer.

The chain employs TRBV5-6 and TRBJ1-5; unclear D gene. The V gene's germline CDR1 is SGHDT and CDR2 YYEEEE. The CDR3 runs 14 residues. Trimming removed 0 bases at V and 4 bases at J, with 8 bases between. CDR3 sequence reads: CASSLGTANQPQHF. The CDR3 DNA reads TGTGCCAGCAGCTTGGGGACGGCAAATCAGCCCCAGCATTTT.

This rearrangement joins TRBV6-5 to TRBJ2-7; 13 nucleotides agree with TRBD2. The CDR3 consists of 15 residues. After removal of 5 bases from V and 3 bases from J, the junction contained 4 bases not matched to a gene. Germline V lookup: CDR1 MNHEY, CDR2 SVGAGI. The CDR3 region has the DNA TGTGCCAGCAGTCCCGGGACTAGCGGGATCTACGAGCAGTACTTC. It translates to CASSPGTSGIYEQYF.

This sequence joins TRBV18 and TRBJ2-1; the D gene could be TRBD1 or TRBD2 (5 bases each). CDR1 and CDR2 (germline): KGHSH, LQKENI. This CDR3 has 16 residues. The V end was cut by 3 bases, the J end by 7 bases, with 19 bases between. Here the CDR3 reads CASSPVTTRGGNEQFF. Here the CDR3 DNA reads TGTGCCAGCTCACCGGTTACAACTAGGGGTGGTAATGAGCAGTTCTTC.